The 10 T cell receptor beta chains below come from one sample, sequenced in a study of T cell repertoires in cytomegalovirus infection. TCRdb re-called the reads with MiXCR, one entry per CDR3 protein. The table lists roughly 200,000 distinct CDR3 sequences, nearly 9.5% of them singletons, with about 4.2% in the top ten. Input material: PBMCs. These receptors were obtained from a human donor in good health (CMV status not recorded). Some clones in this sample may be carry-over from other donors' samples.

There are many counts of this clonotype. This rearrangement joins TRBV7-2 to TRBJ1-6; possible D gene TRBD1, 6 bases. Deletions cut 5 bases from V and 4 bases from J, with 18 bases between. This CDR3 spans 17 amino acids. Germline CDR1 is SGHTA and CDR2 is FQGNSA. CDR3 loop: CASSPGRGQSYNSPLHF. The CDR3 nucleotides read TGTGCCAGCAGCCCCGGCAGAGGACAGAGTTATAATTCACCCCTCCACTTT. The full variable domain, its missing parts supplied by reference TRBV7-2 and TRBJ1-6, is GAGVSQSPSNKVTEKGKDVELRCDPISGHTALYWYRQSLGQGLEFLIYFQGNSAPDKSGLPSDRFSAERTGGSVSTLTIQRTQQEDSAVYLCASSPGRGQSYNSPLHFGNGTRLTVT.

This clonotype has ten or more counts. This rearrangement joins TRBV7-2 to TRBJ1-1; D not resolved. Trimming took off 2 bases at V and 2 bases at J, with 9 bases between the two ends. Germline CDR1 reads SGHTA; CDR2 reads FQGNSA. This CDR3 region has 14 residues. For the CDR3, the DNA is TGTGCCAGCAGCTTAAGTGGCAAAAACACTGAAGCTTTCTTT. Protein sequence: CASSLSGKNTEAFF.

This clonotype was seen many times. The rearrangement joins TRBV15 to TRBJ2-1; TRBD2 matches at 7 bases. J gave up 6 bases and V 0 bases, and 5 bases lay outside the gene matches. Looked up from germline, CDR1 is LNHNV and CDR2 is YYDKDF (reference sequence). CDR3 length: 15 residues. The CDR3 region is CATSRDAGRINEQFF. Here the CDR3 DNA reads TGTGCCACCAGCAGAGACGCCGGGAGGATCAATGAGCAGTTCTTC.

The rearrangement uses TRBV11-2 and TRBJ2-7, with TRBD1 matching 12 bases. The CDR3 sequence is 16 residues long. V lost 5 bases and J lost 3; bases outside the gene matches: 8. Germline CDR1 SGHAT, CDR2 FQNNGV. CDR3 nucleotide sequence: TGTGCCAGCAGCCCGCAGGGACAGGGGGCCTTCTACGAGCAGTACTTC. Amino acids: CASSPQGQGAFYEQYF.

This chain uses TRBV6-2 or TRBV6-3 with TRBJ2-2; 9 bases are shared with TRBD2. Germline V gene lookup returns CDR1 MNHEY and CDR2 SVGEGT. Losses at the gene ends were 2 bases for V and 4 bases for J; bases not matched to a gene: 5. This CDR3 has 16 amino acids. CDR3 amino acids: CASSYTLAGPTGELFF. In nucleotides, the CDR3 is TGTGCCAGCAGTTACACCCTAGCGGGGCCCACCGGGGAGCTGTTTTTT.

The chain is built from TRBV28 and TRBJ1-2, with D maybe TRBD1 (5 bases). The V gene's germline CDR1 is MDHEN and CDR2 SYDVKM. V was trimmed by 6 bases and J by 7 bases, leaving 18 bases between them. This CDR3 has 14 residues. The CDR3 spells CASSLGKGRFGYTF. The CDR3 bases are TGTGCCAGCAGCTTAGGGAAGGGACGGTTTGGCTACACCTTC.

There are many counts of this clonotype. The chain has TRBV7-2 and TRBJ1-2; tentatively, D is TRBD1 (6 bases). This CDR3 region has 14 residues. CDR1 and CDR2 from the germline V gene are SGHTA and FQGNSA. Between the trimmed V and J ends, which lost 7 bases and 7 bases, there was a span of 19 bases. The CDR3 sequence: CASTTGGGAVGYTF. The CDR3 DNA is TGTGCCAGCACGACCGGCGGGGGCGCTGTTGGCTACACCTTC.

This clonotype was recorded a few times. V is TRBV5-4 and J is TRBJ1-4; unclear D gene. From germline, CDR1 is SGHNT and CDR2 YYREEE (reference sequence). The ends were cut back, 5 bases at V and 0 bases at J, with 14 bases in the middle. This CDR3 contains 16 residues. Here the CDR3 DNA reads TGTGCCAGCAGTTCAGACGGCGTTGCAACTAATGAAAAACTGTTTTTT. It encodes CASSSDGVATNEKLFF.

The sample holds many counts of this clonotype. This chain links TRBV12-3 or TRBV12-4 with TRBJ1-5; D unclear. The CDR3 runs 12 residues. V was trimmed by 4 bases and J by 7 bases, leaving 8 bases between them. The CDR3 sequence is CASSSREQPQHF. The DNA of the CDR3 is TGTGCCAGCAGTTCCCGGGAACAGCCCCAGCATTTT.

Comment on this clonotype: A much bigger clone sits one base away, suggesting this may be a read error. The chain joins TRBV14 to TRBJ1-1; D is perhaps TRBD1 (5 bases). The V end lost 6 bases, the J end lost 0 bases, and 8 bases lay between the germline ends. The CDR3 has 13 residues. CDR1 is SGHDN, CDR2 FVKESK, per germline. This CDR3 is CASSRDLNTEAFF. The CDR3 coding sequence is TGTGCCAGCAGTAGGGACCTGAACACTGAAGCTTTCTTT.